One sample yielded the 20 T cell receptor beta chains listed below, sequenced in a study of blood T cell repertoires in COVID-19. TCRdb's table, derived via immunoSEQ multiplex PCR, lists solely in-frame clones and lacks some. The sample has 90,000 to 130,000 clones, around 64% seen once; the top ten hold less than 2%. The specimen sequenced was peripheral blood. These receptors all stem from a woman in her 40s with acute or convalescent COVID-19.

The DNA of the CDR3 is TGTGCCATCAGTGAGTCGTACAGGGGAAATGAGCAGTTCTTC. Translating it yields CAISESYRGNEQFF. This chain uses TRBV10-3 with TRBJ2-1; TRBD1 agrees at 7 bases. The germline V gene encodes CDR1 ENHRY and CDR2 SYGVKD. Trimming took 0 bases from V and 7 from J; bases not matched to a gene: 3. The CDR3 loop spans 14 amino acids.

This clone was observed a handful of times. The V and J genes are TRBV2 and TRBJ1-5; TRBD1 matches at 9 bases. Germline CDR1 reads SNHLY; CDR2 reads FYNNEI. V lost 6 bases to trimming and J lost 4 bases; unmatched junction nucleotides: 1. The CDR3 consists of 13 residues. CDR3 amino acids: CASSGTGNQPQHF. Here the CDR3 DNA reads TGTGCCAGCAGCGGGACAGGGAATCAGCCCCAGCATTTT.

The chain joins TRBV16 to TRBJ1-6; tentative D call: TRBD1 (5 bases). Germline V gene data show CDR1 as KGHSY and CDR2 as FQNENV. V lost 2 bases to trimming and J lost 9 bases, with 11 bases between them. The CDR3 is 14 amino acids. The CDR3 DNA reads as TGTGCCAGCAGCCAAACCCAGGGCATTTCACCCCTCCACTTT. As protein: CASSQTQGISPLHF.

This sequence joins TRBV28 and TRBJ1-1, with D perhaps TRBD1 (6 bases). Trimming removed 7 bases at V and 1 base at J, with 13 bases between. The CDR3 consists of 14 residues. From germline, CDR1 is MDHEN and CDR2 SYDVKM. The CDR3 DNA reads as TGTGCCAGCATCCGACAGGTCGCGAACACTGAAGCTTTCTTT. Its protein is CASIRQVANTEAFF.

The V gene is TRBV3-1 (or the pseudogene TRBV3-2), the J gene TRBJ1-1, with unresolved D. The ends were cut back, 4 bases at V and 4 bases at J, with 16 bases in the middle. The germline V gene encodes CDR1 LGHDT and CDR2 YNNKEL (reference sequence). This CDR3 is 15 amino acids long. For the CDR3, the DNA is TGTGCCAGCAGCCCATCGGCGGGCAGAGCCACTGAAGCTTTCTTT. It is translated as CASSPSAGRATEAFF.

The chain joins TRBV5-4 to TRBJ2-5; 7 nucleotides match TRBD1. This CDR3 region has 15 residues. J gave up 2 bases and V 1 base, and 5 bases lay outside the gene matches. The germline CDR1 and CDR2 sequences are SGHNT and YYREEE (reference sequence). The CDR3 spells CASSLPGQRQETQYF. CDR3 nucleotide sequence: TGTGCCAGCAGCTTGCCGGGACAGAGACAAGAGACCCAGTACTTC.

The chain carries TRBV4-1 and TRBJ2-2; TRBD2 matches 9 bases. CDR3 length: 17 amino acids. Germline values: CDR1 MGHRA, CDR2 YSYEKL. The J segment lost 8 bases and the V segment lost 4 bases, leaving 14 bases of the junction unmatched. The CDR3 here is CASSRDLAGFLRGELFF. The CDR3 DNA reads TGCGCCAGCAGCCGCGACCTAGCGGGGTTCCTTCGAGGGGAGCTGTTTTTT.

This chain joins TRBV5-1 and TRBJ1-1; 7 bases match TRBD1. Trimming took 1 base from V and 1 from J; bases not matched to a gene: 7. This CDR3 is built from 16 residues. Germline V gene data show CDR1 as SGHRS and CDR2 as YFSETQ. The CDR3 loop is CASSLRGPQPNTEAFF. CDR3 coding DNA: TGCGCCAGCAGCTTGAGGGGGCCACAACCGAACACTGAAGCTTTCTTT. The whole variable domain, filled in from reference TRBV5-1 and TRBJ1-1, reads KAGVTQTPRYLIKTRGQQVTLSCSPISGHRSVSWYQQTPGQGLQFLFEYFSETQRNKGNFPGRFSGRQFSNSRSEMNVSTLELGDSALYLCASSLRGPQPNTEAFFGQGTRLTVV.

This clone was counted many times. V and J are TRBV30 and TRBJ2-2; tentatively, D is TRBD1 (6 bases). Per the germline V gene, CDR1 is GTSNPN and CDR2 is SVGIG (reference sequence). V was cut by 0 bases and J by 0 bases, with 8 bases left in between. The CDR3 spans 15 residues. CDR3 sequence: CAWSVGGSNTGELFF. The CDR3, as DNA: TGTGCCTGGAGTGTAGGGGGATCGAACACCGGGGAGCTGTTTTTT.

The chain links TRBV7-2 to TRBJ1-4; 8 bases fit TRBD1. This CDR3 region has 18 residues. Trimming took 0 bases from V and 3 from J; bases not matched to a gene: 9. Germline V gives CDR1 SGHTA, CDR2 FQGNSA. CDR3 in DNA: TGTGCCAGCAGCTTAGCTCGCCAGGGGGCGAATGCTAATGAAAAACTGTTTTTT. Translation: CASSLARQGANANEKLFF.

A few counts support this clone. This chain joins TRBV10-3 and TRBJ1-6; weak D call: TRBD1 (6 bases). Trimming left V 4 bases short and J 7 bases short, with 14 bases between. Per the germline V gene, CDR1 is ENHRY and CDR2 is SYGVKD. CDR3 size: 15 residues. Here the CDR3 DNA reads TGTGCCATCAGTGTAAGTGAGACAGGAAATTCACCCCTCCACTTT. Protein product: CAISVSETGNSPLHF.

The V and J genes are TRBV18 and TRBJ1-5, with unresolved D. Germline lookup yields CDR1 KGHSH and CDR2 LQKENI. The CDR3 consists of 13 residues. Trimming took 0 bases from V and 5 from J, leaving 5 bases between them. DNA for the CDR3: TGTGCCAGCTCACCACCGAGGGATCAGCCCCAGCATTTT. This translates into CASSPPRDQPQHF. Supplemented by reference TRBV18 and TRBJ1-5, the full variable domain reads NAGVMQNPRHLVRRRGQEARLRCSPMKGHSHVYWYRQLPEEGLKFMVYLQKENIIDESGMPKERFSAEFPKEGPSILRIQQVVRGDSAAYFCASSPPRDQPQHFGDGTRLSIL.

The chain has TRBV28 and TRBJ1-1; a weak D match, TRBD1 (5 bases). V shed 8 bases and J shed 3 bases, with 7 bases lying between them. Germline assignment: CDR1 MDHEN and CDR2 SYDVKM. The CDR3 totals 11 residues. CDR3 nucleotides: TGTGCCAGCGAAGGGGACACTGAAGCTTTCTTT. This sequence encodes CASEGDTEAFF.

The chain uses TRBV6-5 and TRBJ2-3; the D is unclear. CDR3 size: 11 residues. The V end was cut by 4 bases, the J end by 3 bases, with 2 bases between. The germline CDR1 and CDR2 sequences are MNHEY and SVGAGI. DNA for the CDR3: TGTGCCAGCAGTTCGACAGATACGCAGTATTTT. Protein sequence: CASSSTDTQYF.

This clone has a single count. The V and J genes are TRBV3-1 (or the pseudogene TRBV3-2) and TRBJ2-3; TRBD2 matches at 13 bases. CDR3 length: 16 residues. CDR1 and CDR2 from the germline V gene are LGHDT and YNNKEL (reference sequence). After removal of 1 base from V and 4 bases from J, the junction contained 2 bases not matched to a gene. The CDR3 protein is CASSQGLAGGADTQYF. CDR3 sequence (DNA): TGTGCCAGCAGCCAAGGACTAGCGGGGGGCGCAGATACGCAGTATTTT.

This clone has a handful of counts. The chain combines TRBV19 with TRBJ2-7, with 9 bases aligning to TRBD1. V trimming: 5 bases; J trimming: 5 bases; junction bases outside the gene matches: 13. The CDR3 is made up of 16 amino acids. Germline V lookup: CDR1 LNHDA, CDR2 SQIVND (reference sequence). CDR3 loop: CASSFSTGGARDEQYF. The CDR3 nucleotides are TGTGCCAGTAGTTTCTCTACAGGGGGCGCAAGGGACGAGCAGTACTTC.

In this sample, this clone turned up a few times. The chain links TRBV28 to TRBJ1-5; a weak D match, TRBD1 (6 bases). Germline V gene lookup returns CDR1 MDHEN and CDR2 SYDVKM. The germline V and J ends were trimmed by 6 bases and 0 bases, with 18 bases remaining between them. The CDR3 consists of 17 residues. The CDR3 nucleotides read TGTGCCAGCAGCGACTCCGGGGGGCTCTATAGCAATCAGCCCCAGCATTTT. It encodes CASSDSGGLYSNQPQHF.

CDR3 DNA: TGTGCCAGCAGTTTGGGCCCCCGGCAGTTCTTC. Translating gives CASSLGPRQFF. V is TRBV28 and J is TRBJ2-1; D not certain. The V gene lost 3 bases and the J gene lost 12 bases, with 9 bases spanning the gap. The germline V gene encodes CDR1 MDHEN and CDR2 SYDVKM. This CDR3 comprises 11 residues.

CDR3: CASSPRDRVAEAFF. In nucleotides, the CDR3 is TGTGCCAGCAGCCCCCGGGACAGGGTAGCTGAAGCTTTCTTT. The chain uses TRBV3-1 (or the pseudogene TRBV3-2) and TRBJ1-1, with 9 bases fitting TRBD1. The CDR3 is 14 residues long. The J segment lost 6 bases and the V segment lost 4 bases, leaving 6 bases of the junction unmatched. Germline CDR1 LGHDT, CDR2 YNNKEL (reference sequence).

This clone is a singleton in its sample. V and J are TRBV24-1 and TRBJ1-2, with D maybe TRBD1 (6 bases). Germline V lookup: CDR1 KGHDR, CDR2 SFDVKD. CDR3 length: 14 residues. Trimming took off 3 bases at V and 7 bases at J, with 14 bases between the two ends. The CDR3 loop is CATSDRRGEGGYTF. The CDR3 coding sequence is TGTGCCACCAGTGATCGCAGGGGTGAGGGTGGCTACACCTTC.